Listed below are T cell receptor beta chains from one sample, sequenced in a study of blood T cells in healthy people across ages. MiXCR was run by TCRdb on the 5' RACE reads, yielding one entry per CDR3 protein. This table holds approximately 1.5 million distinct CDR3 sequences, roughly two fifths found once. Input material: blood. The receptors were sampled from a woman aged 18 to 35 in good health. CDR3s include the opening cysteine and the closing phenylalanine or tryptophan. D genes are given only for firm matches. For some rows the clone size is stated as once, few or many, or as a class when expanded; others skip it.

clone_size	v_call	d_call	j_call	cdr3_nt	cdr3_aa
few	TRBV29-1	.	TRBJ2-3	TGCAGCATCCGACACGAATTCACAGATACGCAGTATTTT	CSIRHEFTDTQYF
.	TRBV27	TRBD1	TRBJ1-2	TGTGCCAGCCGTCCTTTCTCAGGGGGCGAGGGCTACACCTTC	CASRPFSGGEGYTF
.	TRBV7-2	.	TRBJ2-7	TGTGCCAGCAGCTTAGTTTGGGCGGACGAGCAGTACTTC	CASSLVWADEQYF
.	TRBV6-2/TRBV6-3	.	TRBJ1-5	TGTGCCTGCAGTCCGGGACTGATCAATCAGCCCCAGCATTTT	CACSPGLINQPQHF
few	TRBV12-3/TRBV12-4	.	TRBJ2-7	TGTGCCAGCAGCCCGGACAGGCGGGGAAACGAGCAGTACTTC	CASSPDRRGNEQYF
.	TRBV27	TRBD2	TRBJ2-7	TGTGCCAGCAGTTCGTTGACTAGCGGGTTTTACGAGCAGTACTTC	CASSSLTSGFYEQYF
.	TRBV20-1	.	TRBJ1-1	TGCAGTGCTAGCACAGCGAACACTGAAGCTTTCTTT	CSASTANTEAFF
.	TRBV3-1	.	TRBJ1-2	TGTGCCAGCAGCCAGAGTCCAGACTACCATGGCTACACCTTC	CASSQSPDYHGYTF
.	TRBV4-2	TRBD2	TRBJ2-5	TGTGCCAGCAGCCACGAACCCGGGGGGTCCTACCAAGAGACCCAGTACTTC	CASSHEPGGSYQETQYF
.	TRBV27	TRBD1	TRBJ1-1	TGTGCCAGCAGTTTAGGGGTGACAGGGGGAGGTCGTGCCGCTGAAGCTTTCTTT	CASSLGVTGGGRAAEAFF
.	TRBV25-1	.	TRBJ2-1	TGTGCCAGCAGTCACCGAGGGCAGGGGTTCCTCAATGAGCAGTTCTTC	CASSHRGQGFLNEQFF
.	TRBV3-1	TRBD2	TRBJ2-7	TGTGCCAGCAGCCTCGAGGGACTAGCAAACGAGCAGTACTTC	CASSLEGLANEQYF
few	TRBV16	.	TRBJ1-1	TGTGCCAGCAGCCAAGGGGTGATTGAAGCTTTCTTT	CASSQGVIEAFF
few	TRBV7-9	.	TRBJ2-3	TGTGCCAGCAGCTTATCGGCTGACGTGGGGCAGTATTTT	CASSLSADVGQYF
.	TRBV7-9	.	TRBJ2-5	TGTGCCAGCTGGGGCCTGGACAATGAGCAGTACTTC	CASWGLDNEQYF
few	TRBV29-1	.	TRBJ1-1	TGCAGCGCTGCGGGGGGGGCGCGGACTGAAGCTTTCTTT	CSAAGGARTEAFF
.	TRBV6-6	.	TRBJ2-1	TGTGCCAGCAGTTACTCGTTGACTAGTAGATATGAGCAGTTCTTC	CASSYSLTSRYEQFF
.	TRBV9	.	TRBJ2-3	TGTGCCAGCAGCGTAGAGGGCAGGAGCACAAATACGCAGTATTTT	CASSVEGRSTNTQYF
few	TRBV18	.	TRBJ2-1	TGTGCCAGCTCACCACCGGCTAGACTTCAGAATGAGCAGTTCTTC	CASSPPARLQNEQFF
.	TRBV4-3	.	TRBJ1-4	TGCGCCAGCAGCCAAGATTTTGGCCGATACGAAAAACTGTTTTTT	CASSQDFGRYEKLFF
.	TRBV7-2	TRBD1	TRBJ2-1	TGTGCCAGCAGCCCCACGGCAGGGGGATTTAATGAGCAGTTCTTC	CASSPTAGGFNEQFF
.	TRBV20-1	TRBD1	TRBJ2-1	TGCAGTGCTAGAACTCGACAGGGCCATGAGCAGTTCTTC	CSARTRQGHEQFF
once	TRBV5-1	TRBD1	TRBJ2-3	TGCGCCAGCAGCTTGGGGTATCGGACAGGGGGCACAGATACGCAGTATTTT	CASSLGYRTGGTDTQYF
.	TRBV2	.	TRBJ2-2	TGTGCCAGCAGTGAAAGAGCTTACACCGGGGAGCTGTTTTTT	CASSERAYTGELFF
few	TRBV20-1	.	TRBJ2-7	TGCAGTGCTGGAAGCGGGCGTGCCTACGAGCAGTACTTC	CSAGSGRAYEQYF
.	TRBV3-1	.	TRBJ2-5	TGTGCCAGCAGGCTTGGGGAACAACGCCCGGCGGAGACCCAGTACTTC	CASRLGEQRPAETQYF